The next 31 T cell receptor beta chains were all read from a single sample in a study of CD4 T cells in relation to SARS-CoV-2 and coronaviruses. Profiling relied on immunoSEQ multiplex PCR, and the TCRdb table lists in-frame clones only, not all of them. This repertoire shows fewer than 25,000 clones, 80% to 85% found once; its top ten account for about 11%. These receptors' targets are unknown. The unexposed donors gave CD4+ T cells in about 2010-2019, prior to COVID-19. The cells were cultured for about ten days before CD4+ T cells were isolated. Material: CD4+ T cells from PBMCs, cultured in vitro. All receptors derive from a human donor in good health.

The genes are TRBV12-3 or TRBV12-4 and TRBJ1-3; D uncertain. Trimming took off 6 bases at V and 0 bases at J, with 6 bases between the two ends. The CDR3 loop spans 13 amino acids. The CDR3 DNA is TGTGCCAGCAGCGATCTCTCTGGAAACACCATATATTTT. Its protein product is CASSDLSGNTIYF.

A few counts support this clone. This chain connects TRBV7-2 to TRBJ1-1, with D possibly TRBD1 on 5 matching bases. Trimming cost V 5 bases and J 1 base, with 11 bases left between them. The CDR3 has 14 residues. Germline-derived CDR1 and CDR2 are SGHTA and FQGNSA. As DNA, the CDR3 is TGTGCCAGCAGCGGGTGGGGCGCGAACACTGAAGCTTTCTTT. Its protein is CASSGWGANTEAFF. Combining the CDR3 with reference TRBV7-2 and TRBJ1-1 gives the whole variable domain GAGVSQSPSNKVTEKGKDVELRCDPISGHTALYWYRQSLGQGLEFLIYFQGNSAPDKSGLPSDRFSAERTGGSVSTLTIQRTQQEDSAVYLCASSGWGANTEAFFGQGTRLTVV.

The rearrangement joins TRBV6-5 to TRBJ1-5; 7 bases are a match to TRBD1. This CDR3 is 16 amino acids long. Germline V gene sequence: CDR1 MNHEY, CDR2 SVGAGI. The J segment lost 3 bases and the V segment lost 4 bases, leaving 9 bases of the junction unmatched. As DNA, the CDR3 is TGTGCCAGCAGTTCCGACAGGGTGAACCTCAATCAGCCCCAGCATTTT. It specifies CASSSDRVNLNQPQHF.

In its sample, this clone was seen once. The chain carries TRBV7-3 and TRBJ2-1; the match to TRBD2 covers 11 bases. The CDR3 contains 17 residues. V was pared by 4 bases and J by 0 bases, with 5 bases of the junction left unmatched. CDR1 is SGHTA and CDR2 is FQGTGA in the germline V gene. The CDR3 region has the DNA TGTGCCAGCAGCTCAGAGGGACTAGCGGTCTCCTACAATGAGCAGTTCTTC. Amino acid sequence: CASSSEGLAVSYNEQFF.

This chain joins TRBV7-2 and TRBJ2-2; a possible D gene is TRBD2 (5 bases). Germline CDR1 SGHTA, CDR2 FQGNSA. The CDR3 is 14 amino acids. Between the trimmed V and J ends, which lost 0 bases and 6 bases, there was a span of 8 bases. CDR3 nucleotide sequence: TGTGCCAGCAGCTTAGCGGGAGACGCCGGGGAGCTGTTTTTT. Translating gives CASSLAGDAGELFF.

The chain joins TRBV5-5 to TRBJ2-1; D may correspond to TRBD1 or TRBD2 (6 bases each). This CDR3 region has 15 residues. Trimming removed 4 bases from V and 12 bases from J, with 23 bases in between. Germline CDR1 is SGHKS and CDR2 is YYEKEE (reference sequence). The CDR3 here is CASSPLLGGQSGQFF. CDR3 nucleotide sequence: TGTGCCAGCAGCCCCCTCCTTGGGGGGCAGTCGGGGCAGTTCTTC.

This chain joins TRBV6-5 and TRBJ2-3; 10 nucleotides align to TRBD2. Trimming took 9 bases from V and 6 from J; bases not matched to a gene: 9. The length of the CDR3 is 14 residues. The germline CDR1 and CDR2 sequences are MNHEY and SVGAGI. In DNA form, the CDR3 reads TGTGCCAGTCAAGCGGGAGGGCCCACGGATACGCAGTATTTT. It codes for CASQAGGPTDTQYF.

The gene calls are TRBV5-6 and TRBJ2-2; 10 bases are a match to TRBD1. The CDR3 consists of 16 residues. V dropped 4 bases and J dropped 4; count of bases not matched to a gene: 7. CDR1 is SGHDT, CDR2 YYEEEE, per germline. The CDR3 nucleotides read TGTGCCAGCAGCACCGGGACAGGGGATAGCACCGGGGAGCTGTTTTTT. Its translation: CASSTGTGDSTGELFF.

The V gene is TRBV12-3 or TRBV12-4, the J gene TRBJ2-7, with no clear D. CDR3 length: 12 amino acids. Trimming left V 5 bases short and J 7 bases short, with 12 bases between. The CDR3 loop reads CASSRRQGEQYF. The CDR3 bases are TGTGCCAGCAGTCGCCGCCAAGGAGAGCAGTACTTC.

A single count supports this clone. The rearrangement joins TRBV10-3 to TRBJ2-5; 8 positions match TRBD2. Germline V CDR1 and CDR2: ENHRY, SYGVKD. This CDR3 has 13 amino acids. V shed 6 bases, J shed 5 bases, and the junction held 5 bases outside the gene matches. The CDR3 nucleotides read TGTGCCATCAGCATAGCGGGGCAGGAGACCCAGTACTTC. It specifies CAISIAGQETQYF.

The chain recombines TRBV5-6 with TRBJ2-7; TRBD1 agrees at 8 bases. The CDR3 runs 17 residues. Germline V gives CDR1 SGHDT, CDR2 YYEEEE. The J segment lost 0 bases and the V segment lost 3 bases, leaving 11 bases of the junction unmatched. The CDR3 loop reads CASSSTDRGPLSYEQYF. CDR3 nucleotide sequence: TGTGCCAGCAGCTCCACCGACAGGGGCCCCCTCTCCTACGAGCAGTACTTC.

The rearrangement uses TRBV19 and TRBJ1-2; TRBD1 matches at 8 bases. CDR3 length: 15 residues. V gave up 6 bases and J gave up 7 bases; unmatched junction bases: 13. CDR1 LNHDA and CDR2 SQIVND come from the germline V gene (reference sequence). CDR3: CASRQQVGQVFGYTF. The CDR3 DNA sequence: TGTGCCAGTAGGCAACAGGTGGGACAGGTGTTTGGCTACACCTTC.

The rearrangement joins TRBV7-2 to TRBJ2-3; 8 bases fit TRBD2. V lost 2 bases, J lost 2 bases, and 3 bases stayed unmatched. This CDR3 contains 15 residues. CDR1 and CDR2 (germline): SGHTA, FQGNSA. In nucleotides, the CDR3 is TGTGCCAGCAGCTTATTTAGCGGGACCACAGATACGCAGTATTTT. This translates into CASSLFSGTTDTQYF.

This clone was observed once. The J gene is TRBJ2-1, the V gene TRBV5-1, with 7 bases aligning to TRBD1. The CDR3 extends over 13 amino acids. Trimming removed 9 bases from V and 5 bases from J; junction bases left unmatched: 8. Germline V gives CDR1 SGHRS, CDR2 YFSETQ. The CDR3 DNA sequence: TGCGCCAACCTACCGGACAGGAACAATGAGCAGTTCTTC. Amino acids: CANLPDRNNEQFF.

The chain employs TRBV18 and TRBJ2-1, with a tentative D call TRBD2 (6 bases). Trimming removed 1 base at V and 3 bases at J, with 10 bases between. Germline V CDR1 and CDR2: KGHSH, LQKENI. This CDR3 contains 15 residues. CDR3 in amino acids: CASSPRRDSYNEQFF. Here the CDR3 DNA reads TGTGCCAGCTCACCACGGCGGGATAGCTACAATGAGCAGTTCTTC.

The V call is TRBV5-1, the J call TRBJ2-7, with D unresolved. The CDR3 runs 14 residues. Germline loops: CDR1 SGHRS, CDR2 YFSETQ. Trimming stripped 0 bases from V and 0 bases from J, with 7 bases between. The CDR3 is CASSLDTASYEQYF. The DNA for the CDR3 is TGCGCCAGCAGCTTGGACACGGCCTCCTACGAGCAGTACTTC. Together with reference TRBV5-1 and TRBJ2-7, the CDR3 gives the full variable domain: KAGVTQTPRYLIKTRGQQVTLSCSPISGHRSVSWYQQTPGQGLQFLFEYFSETQRNKGNFPGRFSGRQFSNSRSEMNVSTLELGDSALYLCASSLDTASYEQYFGPGTRLTVT.

The chain has TRBV6-5 and TRBJ2-5; TRBD2 matches 7 bases. V was clipped by 7 bases and J by 2 bases; unmatched bases: 7. In germline, CDR1 is MNHEY, CDR2 SVGAGI. The CDR3 consists of 14 residues. As DNA, the CDR3 is TGTGCCAGCATGGTGGGAGGGATGCAAGAGACCCAGTACTTC. This translates into CASMVGGMQETQYF.

This clone was observed a single time. The V gene is TRBV3-1 (or the pseudogene TRBV3-2), the J gene TRBJ1-2, with D unclear. CDR3 length: 13 amino acids. The germline gives CDR1 LGHDT, CDR2 YNNKEL (reference sequence). With 5 bases removed from V and 3 bases from J, the gap between germline ends came to 10 bases. CDR3 in DNA: TGTGCCAGCAGCGAAAACGGTGACTATGGCTACACCTTC. It specifies CASSENGDYGYTF.

The CDR3, as DNA: TGTGCCTGGACCCCGCCGAGGGCCCCCTATAATTCACCCCTCCACTTT. Translating gives CAWTPPRAPYNSPLHF. This sequence joins TRBV30 and TRBJ1-6; D gene unclear. Germline V gives CDR1 GTSNPN, CDR2 SVGIG (reference sequence). V lost 4 bases to trimming and J lost 2 bases, with 15 bases between them. CDR3 length: 16 amino acids. The whole variable domain, remainder taken from reference TRBV30 and TRBJ1-6, is SQTIHQWPATLVQPVGSPLSLECTVEGTSNPNLYWYRQAAGRGLQLLFYSVGIGQISSEVPQNLSASRPQDRQFILSSKKLLLSDSGFYLCAWTPPRAPYNSPLHFGNGTRLTVT.

The J gene is TRBJ1-1, the V gene TRBV18; D not resolved. Germline-derived CDR1 and CDR2 are KGHSH and LQKENI. V gave up 4 bases and J gave up 1 base, with 10 bases separating them. CDR3 size: 14 residues. The chain's CDR3 is CASSRLEGNTEAFF. As DNA, the CDR3 is TGTGCCAGCTCACGGCTGGAGGGGAACACTGAAGCTTTCTTT.

This clone was observed a few times. J is TRBJ2-3 and V is TRBV6-4; TRBD1 is a possible D gene (6 bases). The V end lost 4 bases, the J end lost 1 base, and 9 bases lay between the germline ends. The germline V gene encodes CDR1 MRHNA and CDR2 SNTAGT. The length of the CDR3 is 14 residues. The CDR3 here is CASSGAGGTDTQYF. As DNA, the CDR3 is TGTGCCAGCAGTGGTGCAGGGGGCACAGATACGCAGTATTTT.

The table lists this clone with a count of one. This rearrangement joins TRBV7-2 to TRBJ1-5, with 11 bases aligning to TRBD1. The CDR3 consists of 13 residues. The germline gives CDR1 SGHTA, CDR2 FQGNSA. J lost 6 bases, V lost 6 bases, and 1 base had no gene match. The CDR3 nucleotides read TGTGCCAGCAGGGGACAGGGGGGTCAGCCCCAGCATTTT. Translated: CASRGQGGQPQHF. The entire variable domain, with the rest obtained from reference TRBV7-2 and TRBJ1-5, is as follows: GAGVSQSPSNKVTEKGKDVELRCDPISGHTALYWYRQSLGQGLEFLIYFQGNSAPDKSGLPSDRFSAERTGGSVSTLTIQRTQQEDSAVYLCASRGQGGQPQHFGDGTRLSIL.

This chain links TRBV11-3 with TRBJ1-1; D possibly corresponds to TRBD1 (5 bases). V was cut by 5 bases and J by 1 base, with 11 bases left in between. The CDR3 runs 14 residues. Germline values: CDR1 SGHNT, CDR2 YENEEA. Written as DNA, the CDR3 is TGTGCCAGCAGCCCCGGGGGGAAGAACACTGAAGCTTTCTTT. Its protein product is CASSPGGKNTEAFF.

CDR3 sequence (DNA): TGTGCCATCAGTGGGGGCCCAACTCACACCGGGGAGCTGTTTTTT. Protein sequence: CAISGGPTHTGELFF. V usage is TRBV10-3 and J usage is TRBJ2-2; possibly TRBD1 for D (5 bases). Germline CDR1 and CDR2: ENHRY and SYGVKD. The length of the CDR3 is 15 residues. Trimming removed 4 bases at V and 3 bases at J, with 12 bases between.

This clone was seen a handful of times. The chain is built from TRBV7-9 and TRBJ1-1; D might be TRBD1 (6 bases). The CDR3 runs 14 residues. With 7 bases removed from V and 0 bases from J, the gap between germline ends came to 12 bases. From germline, CDR1 is SEHNR and CDR2 FQNEAQ (reference sequence). CDR3 region: CASIRGGVNTEAFF. Here the CDR3 DNA reads TGTGCCAGCATCAGGGGAGGGGTGAACACTGAAGCTTTCTTT.

This rearrangement joins TRBV2 to TRBJ2-5; 8 nucleotides match TRBD2. This CDR3 has 13 amino acids. Germline V CDR1 and CDR2: SNHLY, FYNNEI. V gave up 9 bases and J gave up 5 bases; unmatched junction bases: 8. This chain's CDR3 is CASVGGGRETQYF. CDR3 nucleotides: TGTGCCAGTGTTGGCGGGGGGAGGGAGACCCAGTACTTC.

The chain carries TRBV6-2 or TRBV6-3 and TRBJ2-3; D perhaps matches TRBD2 (5 bases). Trimming stripped 5 bases from V and 4 bases from J, with 7 bases between. This CDR3 comprises 12 residues. Germline values: CDR1 MNHEY, CDR2 SVGEGT. Here the CDR3 reads CASSPEADTQYF. In DNA form, the CDR3 reads TGTGCCAGCAGTCCGGAGGCAGATACGCAGTATTTT.

The V call is TRBV5-1, the J call TRBJ1-6; D call uncertain. Trimming removed 0 bases at V and 0 bases at J, with 7 bases between. This CDR3 region has 16 residues. Per germline, CDR1 SGHRS and CDR2 YFSETQ. CDR3 region: CASSLGASSYNSPLHF. CDR3 coding DNA: TGCGCCAGCAGCTTGGGGGCCAGCTCCTATAATTCACCCCTCCACTTT.

The chain links TRBV4-3 to TRBJ2-7; 8 bases are shared with TRBD1. The CDR3 has 15 residues. V lost 0 bases and J lost 7; bases outside the gene matches: 8. Per the germline V gene, CDR1 is LGHNA and CDR2 is YSLEER. The CDR3 bases are TGCGCCAGCAGCCAAGAGTGGCAGGGGGCGCGGGAGCAGTACTTC. It specifies CASSQEWQGAREQYF.

This clone appeared once. The chain uses TRBV19 and TRBJ1-5; the match to TRBD1 covers 12 bases. The junction had 7 bases not matched to a gene; V was cut back by 7 bases and J by 6 bases. Per the germline V gene, CDR1 is LNHDA and CDR2 is SQIVND (reference sequence). The CDR3 spans 15 residues. This chain's CDR3 is CASTGTGGSGQPQHF. CDR3 sequence (DNA): TGTGCCAGTACCGGGACAGGGGGCTCCGGTCAGCCCCAGCATTTT.

This chain joins TRBV2 and TRBJ1-2, with 8 bases lining up with TRBD1. Germline-derived CDR1 and CDR2 are SNHLY and FYNNEI. V shed 7 bases, J shed 8 bases, and the junction held 15 bases outside the gene matches. The CDR3 runs 15 residues. The CDR3 bases are TGTGCCAGCATACGGACAGGGAGTGGGGTCTTAGGCTACACCTTC. Encoded protein: CASIRTGSGVLGYTF.